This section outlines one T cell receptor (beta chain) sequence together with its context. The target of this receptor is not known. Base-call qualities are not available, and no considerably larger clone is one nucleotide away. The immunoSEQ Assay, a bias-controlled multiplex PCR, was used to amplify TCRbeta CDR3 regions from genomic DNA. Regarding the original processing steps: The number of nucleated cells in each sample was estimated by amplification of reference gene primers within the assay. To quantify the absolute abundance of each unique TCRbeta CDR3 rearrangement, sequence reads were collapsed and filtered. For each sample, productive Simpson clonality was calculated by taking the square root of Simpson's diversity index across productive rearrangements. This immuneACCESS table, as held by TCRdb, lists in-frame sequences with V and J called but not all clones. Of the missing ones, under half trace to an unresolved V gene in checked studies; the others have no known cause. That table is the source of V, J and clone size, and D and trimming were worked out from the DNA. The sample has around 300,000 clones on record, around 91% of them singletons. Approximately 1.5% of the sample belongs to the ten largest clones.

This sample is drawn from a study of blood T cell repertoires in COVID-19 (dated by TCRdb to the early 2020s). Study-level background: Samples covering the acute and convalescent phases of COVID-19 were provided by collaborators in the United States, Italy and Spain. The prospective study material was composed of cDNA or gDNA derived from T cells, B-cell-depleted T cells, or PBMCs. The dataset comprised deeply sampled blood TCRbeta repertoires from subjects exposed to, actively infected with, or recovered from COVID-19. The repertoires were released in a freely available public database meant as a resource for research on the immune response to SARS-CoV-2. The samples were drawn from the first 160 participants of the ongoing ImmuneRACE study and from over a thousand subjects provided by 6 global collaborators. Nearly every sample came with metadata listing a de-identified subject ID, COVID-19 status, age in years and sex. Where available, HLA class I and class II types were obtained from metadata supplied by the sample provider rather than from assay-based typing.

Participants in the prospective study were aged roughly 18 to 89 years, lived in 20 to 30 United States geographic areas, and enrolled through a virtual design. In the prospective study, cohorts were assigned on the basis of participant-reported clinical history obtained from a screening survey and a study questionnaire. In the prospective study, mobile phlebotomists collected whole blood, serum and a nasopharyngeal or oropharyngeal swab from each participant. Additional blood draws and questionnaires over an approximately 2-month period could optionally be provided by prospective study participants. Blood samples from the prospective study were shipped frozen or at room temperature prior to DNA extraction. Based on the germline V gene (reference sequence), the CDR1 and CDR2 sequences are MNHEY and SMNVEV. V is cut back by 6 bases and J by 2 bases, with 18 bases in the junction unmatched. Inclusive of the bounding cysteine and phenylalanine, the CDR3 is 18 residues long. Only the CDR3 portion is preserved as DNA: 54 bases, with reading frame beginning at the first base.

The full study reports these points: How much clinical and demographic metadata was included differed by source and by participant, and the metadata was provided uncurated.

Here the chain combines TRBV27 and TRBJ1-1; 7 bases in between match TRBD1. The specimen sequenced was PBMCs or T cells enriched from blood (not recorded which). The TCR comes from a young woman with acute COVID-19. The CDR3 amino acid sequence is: CASSRSFAGTAFNTEAFF. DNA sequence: TGTGCCAGCAGCCGTTCCTTCGCCGGGACAGCTTTCAACACTGAAGCTTTCTTT.